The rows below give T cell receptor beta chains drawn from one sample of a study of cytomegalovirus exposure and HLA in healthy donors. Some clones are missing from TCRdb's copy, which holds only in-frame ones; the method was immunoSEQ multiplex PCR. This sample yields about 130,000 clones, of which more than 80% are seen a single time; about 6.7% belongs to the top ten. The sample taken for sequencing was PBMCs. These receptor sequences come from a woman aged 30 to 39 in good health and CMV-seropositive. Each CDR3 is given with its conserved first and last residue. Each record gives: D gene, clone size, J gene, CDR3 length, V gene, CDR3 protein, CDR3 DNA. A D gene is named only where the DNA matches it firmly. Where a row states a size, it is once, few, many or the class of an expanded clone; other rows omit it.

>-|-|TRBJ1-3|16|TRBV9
CASSRPAGRVGNTIYF
TGTGCCAGCAGCAGACCGGCTGGGAGGGTTGGAAACACCATATATTTT
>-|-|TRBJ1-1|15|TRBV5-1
CASSSFGLLNTEAFF
TGCGCCAGCAGCTCTTTCGGACTGCTGAACACTGAAGCTTTCTTT
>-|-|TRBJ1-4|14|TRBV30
CAWSVGGREEKLFF
TGTGCCTGGAGTGTGGGGGGGCGCGAAGAAAAACTGTTTTTT
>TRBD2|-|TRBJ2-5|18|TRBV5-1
CASFRGLAGGTHQETQYF
TGCGCCAGCTTCCGCGGACTAGCGGGAGGGACACACCAAGAGACCCAGTACTTC
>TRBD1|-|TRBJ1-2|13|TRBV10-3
CATRQGAGYGYTF
TGTGCCACTCGACAGGGGGCAGGCTATGGCTACACCTTC
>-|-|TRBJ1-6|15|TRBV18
CASSPRARYNSPLHF
TGTGCCAGCTCACCACGGGCACGGTATAATTCACCCCTCCACTTT
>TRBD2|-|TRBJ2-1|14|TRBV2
CASRLADLGNEQFF
TGTGCCAGCAGGCTAGCGGACTTAGGGAATGAGCAGTTCTTC
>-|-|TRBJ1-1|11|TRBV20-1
CSAATGIEAFF
TGCAGTGCCGCCACAGGGATCGAAGCTTTCTTT
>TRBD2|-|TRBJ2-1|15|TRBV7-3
CASSHSGSFGNEQFF
TGTGCCAGCAGCCACAGCGGGAGTTTCGGCAATGAGCAGTTCTTC
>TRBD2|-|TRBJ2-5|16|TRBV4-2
CASSRQGLAGQETQYF
TGTGCCAGCAGCCGACAGGGACTAGCGGGTCAAGAGACCCAGTACTTC
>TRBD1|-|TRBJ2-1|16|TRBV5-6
CASSYTGGPSYNEQFF
TGTGCCAGCAGCTATACAGGGGGTCCCTCCTACAATGAGCAGTTCTTC
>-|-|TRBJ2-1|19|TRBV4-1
CASSQDWKNGRISYNEQFF
TGCGCCAGCAGCCAAGATTGGAAGAACGGGAGAATTTCCTACAATGAGCAGTTCTTC
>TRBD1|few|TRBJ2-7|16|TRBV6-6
CASSPPHGGQGYEQYF
TGTGCCAGCAGTCCCCCCCATGGAGGACAGGGGTACGAGCAGTACTTC
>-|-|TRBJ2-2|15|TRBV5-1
CASSRVGGSTGELFF
TGCGCCAGCAGTAGGGTAGGGGGAAGCACCGGGGAGCTGTTTTTT
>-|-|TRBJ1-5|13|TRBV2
CASNYQGPGPQHF
TGTGCCAGCAACTATCAGGGGCCAGGGCCCCAGCATTTT
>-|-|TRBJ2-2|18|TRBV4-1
CASSPGDLASWDTGELFF
TGCGCCAGCAGCCCCGGAGACCTCGCTTCTTGGGACACCGGGGAGCTGTTTTTT
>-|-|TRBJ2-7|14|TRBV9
CASSTGSTSYEQYF
TGTGCCAGCAGCACGGGGTCAACCTCCTACGAGCAGTACTTC
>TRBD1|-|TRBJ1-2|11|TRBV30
CACSRGYGYTF
TGTGCCTGTTCCAGGGGGTATGGCTACACCTTC
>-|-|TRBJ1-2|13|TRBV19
CASSTGEYYGYTF
TGTGCCAGTAGTACAGGGGAATACTATGGCTACACCTTC
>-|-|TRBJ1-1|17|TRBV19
CASSVGGWGSLSTEAFF
TGTGCCAGTAGTGTGGGGGGGTGGGGCAGCCTAAGCACTGAAGCTTTCTTT
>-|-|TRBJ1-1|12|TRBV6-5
CASSTVNTEAFF
TGTGCCAGCAGCACGGTGAACACTGAAGCTTTCTTT
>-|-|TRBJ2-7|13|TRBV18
CASSRGIPYEQYF
TGTGCCAGTTCTCGCGGCATCCCCTACGAGCAGTACTTC
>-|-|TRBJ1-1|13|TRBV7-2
CASSLNGNTEAFF
TGTGCCAGCAGCTTGAACGGGAACACTGAAGCTTTCTTT
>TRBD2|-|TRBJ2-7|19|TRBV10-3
CAMSLGPTGGRIFDYEQYF
TGTGCCATGTCCCTAGGCCCAACGGGAGGCCGTATATTCGACTACGAGCAGTACTTC
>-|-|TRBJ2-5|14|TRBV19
CASSRRGGWETQYF
TGTGCCAGTAGTAGGCGAGGGGGTTGGGAGACCCAGTACTTC
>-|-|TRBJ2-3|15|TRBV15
CATSSTGEGTDTQYF
TGTGCCACCAGCAGCACGGGAGAGGGCACAGATACGCAGTATTTT
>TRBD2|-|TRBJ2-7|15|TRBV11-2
CASSLRPSGSDEQYF
TGTGCCAGCAGCTTAAGGCCTAGCGGGAGCGACGAGCAGTACTTC
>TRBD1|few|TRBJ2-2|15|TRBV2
CASSQGQAITGELFF
TGTGCCAGCAGCCAGGGACAGGCAATCACCGGGGAGCTGTTTTTT
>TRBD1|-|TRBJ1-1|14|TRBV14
CASSFRGFGTEAFF
TGTGCCAGCAGCTTCAGGGGGTTTGGCACTGAAGCTTTCTTT
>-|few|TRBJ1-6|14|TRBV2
CASSERSGNSPLHF
TGTGCCAGCAGTGAAAGATCCGGGAATTCACCCCTCCACTTT
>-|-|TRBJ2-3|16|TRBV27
CASSLGVEGITDTQYF
TGTGCCAGCAGTTTAGGAGTTGAGGGAATCACAGATACGCAGTATTTT
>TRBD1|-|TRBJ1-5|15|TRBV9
CASSGGQGGNQPQHF
TGTGCCAGCAGCGGGGGACAGGGAGGCAATCAGCCCCAGCATTTT
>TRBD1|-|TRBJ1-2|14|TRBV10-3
CAISDRGPNYGYTF
TGTGCCATCAGTGATAGGGGGCCTAACTATGGCTACACCTTC
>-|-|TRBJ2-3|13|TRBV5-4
CASSLVVSDTQYF
TGTGCCAGCAGCTTGGTTGTCTCAGATACGCAGTATTTT
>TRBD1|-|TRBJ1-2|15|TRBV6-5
CASSAHRGSIYGYTF
TGTGCCAGCAGTGCCCACAGGGGAAGCATCTATGGCTACACCTTC
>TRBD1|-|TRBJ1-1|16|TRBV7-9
CASSLAVAGGNTEAFF
TGTGCCAGCAGCTTAGCAGTGGCAGGGGGGAACACTGAAGCTTTCTTT
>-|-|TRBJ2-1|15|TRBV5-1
CASSLGPGQDNEQFF
TGCGCCAGCAGCTTGGGGCCAGGGCAGGACAATGAGCAGTTCTTC
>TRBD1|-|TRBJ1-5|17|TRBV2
CASDWDRALSFNQPQHF
TGTGCCAGCGATTGGGACAGGGCGCTTTCTTTCAATCAGCCCCAGCATTTT
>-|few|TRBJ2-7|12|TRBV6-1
CASSAQIYEQYF
TGTGCCAGCAGTGCCCAGATCTACGAGCAGTACTTC
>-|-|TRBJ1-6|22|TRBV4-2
CASSQDLRTITAGGGKSSPLHF
TGTGCCAGCAGCCAAGATCTGCGAACTATAACAGCGGGAGGTGGTAAGAGTTCACCCCTCCACTTT
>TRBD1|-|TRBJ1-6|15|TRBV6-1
CASVGGNRYNSPLHF
TGTGCCAGCGTAGGGGGCAACCGCTATAATTCACCCCTCCACTTT
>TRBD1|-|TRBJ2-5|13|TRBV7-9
CASSDRGSGTQYF
TGTGCCAGCAGTGACAGGGGTAGTGGGACCCAGTACTTC
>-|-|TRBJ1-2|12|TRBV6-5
CASTRGGVGYTF
TGTGCCAGCACTCGGGGGGGCGTGGGCTACACCTTC
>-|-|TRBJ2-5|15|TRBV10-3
CAISESKEFQETQYF
TGTGCCATCAGTGAGTCGAAAGAGTTTCAAGAGACCCAGTACTTC
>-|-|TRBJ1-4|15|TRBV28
CASRLTTASNEKLFF
TGTGCCAGCAGGTTGACGACAGCCTCTAATGAAAAACTGTTTTTT
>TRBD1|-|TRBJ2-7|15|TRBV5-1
CASSLVGRGSYEQYF
TGCGCCAGCAGCTTGGTCGGCAGGGGGAGTTACGAGCAGTACTTC